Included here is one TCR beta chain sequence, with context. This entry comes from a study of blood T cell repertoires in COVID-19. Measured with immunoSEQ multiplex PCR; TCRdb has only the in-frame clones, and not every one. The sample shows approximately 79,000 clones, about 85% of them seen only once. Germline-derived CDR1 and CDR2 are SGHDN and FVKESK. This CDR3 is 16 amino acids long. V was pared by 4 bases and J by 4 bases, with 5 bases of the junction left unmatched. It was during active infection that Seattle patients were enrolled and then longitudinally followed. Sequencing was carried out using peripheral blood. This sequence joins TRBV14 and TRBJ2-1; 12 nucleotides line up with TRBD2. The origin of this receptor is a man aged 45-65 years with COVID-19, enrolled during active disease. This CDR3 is CASSPTSGSLYNEQFF. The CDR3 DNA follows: TGTGCCAGCAGCCCGACTAGCGGGAGCCTTTACAATGAGCAGTTCTTC. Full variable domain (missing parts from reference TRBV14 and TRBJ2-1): EAGVTQFPSHSVIEKGQTVTLRCDPISGHDNLYWYRRVMGKEIKFLLHFVKESKQDESGMPNNRFLAERTGGTYSTLKVQPAELEDSGVYFCASSPTSGSLYNEQFFGPGTRLTVL.